This TCR beta chain was identified in a study of blood T cell repertoires in COVID-19. The repertoire was sequenced with immunoSEQ multiplex PCR; TCRdb's copy has only in-frame clones and lacks some. The data hold about 300,000 clones, with 70% to 90% observed a single time. This CDR3 is built from 14 residues. Looked up from germline, CDR1 is SNHLY and CDR2 is FYNNEI. Trimming removed 4 bases at V and 1 base at J, with 10 bases between. The participants were between about 18 and 89 years old and came from some 23 US areas. The sequence was collected from a man aged 25 to 40 who had recovered from COVID-19. The sequencing input was PBMCs or T cells enriched from blood (not recorded which). The genes are TRBV2 and TRBJ2-5, with no clear D. The CDR3 DNA sequence: TGTGCCAGCAGTGCCGATCGTAGCCAAGAGACCCAGTACTTC. Protein sequence: CASSADRSQETQYF.